This T cell receptor (beta chain) was identified in a study of blood T cell repertoires in COVID-19. The wider study: The study drew acute and convalescent COVID-19 samples from the United States, Italy and Spain.

Sequenced by immunoSEQ multiplex PCR; TCRdb stores in-frame clones only, minus some. The repertoire holds 65,000 to 90,000 clones, with 75% to 95% as singletons. This TCR was recovered from a human donor in a cohort sampled during active COVID-19. The sample consisted of peripheral blood.

CDR3 region: CASSADRRAGELFF. Here the CDR3 DNA reads TGTGCCAGCAGCGCGGACAGGAGGGCCGGGGAGCTGTTTTTT. The chain is built from TRBV9 and TRBJ2-2; D might be TRBD1 (7 bases). The V end lost 3 bases, the J end lost 6 bases, and 12 bases lay between the germline ends. Per the germline V gene, CDR1 is SGDLS and CDR2 is YYNGEE. This CDR3 has 14 residues.